Included here is one T cell receptor beta chain sequence, with context. This record comes from a study of Ad26.COV2.S vaccination and SARS-CoV-2 variants. Using immunoSEQ multiplex PCR, the repertoire was profiled, and TCRdb retains in-frame clones only, with some absent. The sample has roughly 330,000 clones; roughly 90% are singletons. Germline V CDR1 and CDR2: SGHTA, FQGNSA. This CDR3 spans 15 amino acids. Trimming pared 5 bases from V and 0 bases from J, leaving 11 bases between. Treatment denoted: over 15 received Ad26.COV2.S at low or high dose, single or two shots; about 5 received placebo; per-sample allocation not given. On day 63 after the first injection, vaccine and placebo recipients gave samples.

The sequence was obtained from a person between 18 and 65 years old who received the Ad26.COV2.S COVID-19 vaccine or a placebo. Source: peripheral blood, taken in a trial of Ad26.COV2.S vaccine versus placebo. The chain has TRBV7-2 and TRBJ1-3, with D perhaps TRBD1 (5 bases). The CDR3 region is CASSRQGVSGNTIYF. In nucleotides, the CDR3 is TGTGCCAGCAGCCGGCAAGGGGTCTCTGGAAACACCATATATTTT.